The subject of this entry is one T cell receptor (beta chain). This clone has more than one count but fewer than ten. Its antigen specificity is not known. No base-level quality is on record; no much larger clone is a single base apart. The data derive from a study of T cell repertoires in ileal Crohn's disease (dated by TCRdb to about 2019). Turning to the overall study: The median duration of disease was approximately eight years, and at the time of surgery around 36% of patients were active smokers. A total of roughly 170 mucosal samples from roughly 60 patients were sequenced, with samples obtained at several locations on the surgical specimen and at postoperative endoscopy. Biopsies taken from the proximal margin of the surgical specimen made up the MI samples. Postoperative therapy was given to about half of the patients, with thiopurines administered to more than 10 patients and anti-TNF agents administered to approximately 20 patients. Approximately 550 nanograms of biopsy DNA per sample were submitted for commercial TCRB immunosequencing. Endoscopic postoperative recurrence was defined by a Rutgeerts score above i0. The study was conducted in parallel with a multicentre cohort built to find predictors of early endoscopic recurrence after ileocolonic resection. Surgery was performed for a complication in all patients, with stricturing disease in roughly 60% and penetrating disease in roughly 40%. TCR repertoire analysis was performed in about 59 Crohn's disease patients drawn from a prospective multicentre cohort. Study-wide conclusions, independent of this receptor: Sorted CD8 T cells carried more high-frequency clones than CD4 T cells, suggesting mucosal expansions were mainly CD8. Mucosal CD4 and CD8 T cells were sorted and sequenced only in a subgroup of patients, whose size was not stated. Higher high-frequency clone percentages at surgery were associated with endoscopic recurrence; all patients with clonality above 26.8% (18/57) had recurrence. A significantly higher proportion of clonal expansions was observed in active smokers at surgery than in non-smokers (roughly 27% vs 19%, p=0.02).

Unmatched junction bases come to 4, with V trimmed by 3 bases and J by 2 bases. Sequences LNHNV (CDR1) and YYDKDF (CDR2) are obtained from the germline V gene (reference sequence). From cysteine to phenylalanine, the CDR3 is 14 amino acids long. Only the CDR3 part of the read is kept: 42 bases, read in frame from the first base. The intended sense of this specimen's time point label: proximal margin of the surgical specimen (macroscopically non-inflamed). To be eligible, patients had to be adults with ileal or ileocolonic Crohn's disease and an indication for ileocolonic resection. Whole ileal mucosal biopsies were kept frozen at -80 degrees C prior to DNA extraction. Genomic DNA was extracted from frozen whole biopsies using a TRizol-based method and was quantified with a NanoDrop 2000 spectrophotometer. The method was the immunoSEQ multiplex PCR assay. CDR3 regions were amplified from genomic DNA by Adaptive Biotechnology using a two-step, amplification bias-controlled multiplex PCR. The first PCR used primers for every V and J gene segment; the second PCR added barcodes and Illumina adapters. An Illumina instrument was used to sequence the CDR3 libraries. For the original study's pipeline: Analysis combined the vendor-provided pipelines with custom analysis of raw data in R/Bioconductor under R version 3.3.0. Clonality, ranging from 0 to 1, was calculated as the inverse of the normalised Shannon entropy of all productive clones. High-frequency clones were defined as the share of the repertoire taken up by the top 100 clones, keeping only clones that passed a 95% confidence test. Repertoire diversity was measured with the Simpson index, and overlap between samples was measured with the Morisita-Horn index. TCRdb limited this immuneACCESS table to in-frame rearrangements with V and J called. A share of clones is missing; checked studies link under half to unresolved V genes, and the rest is unexplained. V and J calls and clone size are given by that table; D and trimming were obtained from the DNA. Counted in this sample were 5,000 to 7,000 clones; over 60% of them appeared once. The ten largest clones represent 6.5% of the sample.

Sequenced: ileal tissue. This receptor was identified in an adult with Crohn's disease. This sequence uses TRBV15 and TRBJ2-7; TRBD1 agrees with 7 junctional bases. The nucleotide sequence is TGTGCCACCAGCAGCGGACAGGACCCCTACGAGCAGTACTTC. Translation gives CATSSGQDPYEQYF.